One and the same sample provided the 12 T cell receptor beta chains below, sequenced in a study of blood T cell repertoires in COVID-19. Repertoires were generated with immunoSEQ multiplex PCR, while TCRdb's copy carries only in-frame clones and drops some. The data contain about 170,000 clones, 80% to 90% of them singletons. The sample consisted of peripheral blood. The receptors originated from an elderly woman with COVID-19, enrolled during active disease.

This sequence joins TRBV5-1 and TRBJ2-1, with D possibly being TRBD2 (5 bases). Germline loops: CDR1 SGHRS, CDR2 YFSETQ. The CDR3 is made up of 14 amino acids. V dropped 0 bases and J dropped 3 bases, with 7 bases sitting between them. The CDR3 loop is CASSLVGVYNEQFF. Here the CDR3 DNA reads TGCGCCAGCAGCTTGGTCGGGGTCTACAATGAGCAGTTCTTC.

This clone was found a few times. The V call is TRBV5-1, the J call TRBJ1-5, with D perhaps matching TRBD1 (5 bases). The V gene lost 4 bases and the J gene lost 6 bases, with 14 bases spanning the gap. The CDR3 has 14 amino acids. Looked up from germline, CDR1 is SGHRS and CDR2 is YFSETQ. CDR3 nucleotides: TGCGCCAGCAGCAGGGAAGGGGTTGGTCAGCCCCAGCATTTT. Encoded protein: CASSREGVGQPQHF. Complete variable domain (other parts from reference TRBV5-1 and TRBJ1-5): KAGVTQTPRYLIKTRGQQVTLSCSPISGHRSVSWYQQTPGQGLQFLFEYFSETQRNKGNFPGRFSGRQFSNSRSEMNVSTLELGDSALYLCASSREGVGQPQHFGDGTRLSIL.

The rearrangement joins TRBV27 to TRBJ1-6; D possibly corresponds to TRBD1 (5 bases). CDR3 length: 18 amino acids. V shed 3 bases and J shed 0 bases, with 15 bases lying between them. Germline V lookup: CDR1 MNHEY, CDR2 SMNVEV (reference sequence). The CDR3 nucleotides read TGTGCCAGCAGTTTTCGGGGGTCTCGGAGCTCCTATAATTCACCCCTCCACTTT. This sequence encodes CASSFRGSRSSYNSPLHF.

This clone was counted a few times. The CDR3 spells CASSPGTHYNEQFF. In DNA form, the CDR3 reads TGCGCCAGCAGCCCAGGGACTCATTACAATGAGCAGTTCTTC. J is TRBJ2-1 and V is TRBV5-1; maybe TRBD2 (6 bases). Germline CDR1 reads SGHRS; CDR2 reads YFSETQ. This CDR3 region has 14 residues. The V end was cut by 4 bases, the J end by 4 bases, with 12 bases between.

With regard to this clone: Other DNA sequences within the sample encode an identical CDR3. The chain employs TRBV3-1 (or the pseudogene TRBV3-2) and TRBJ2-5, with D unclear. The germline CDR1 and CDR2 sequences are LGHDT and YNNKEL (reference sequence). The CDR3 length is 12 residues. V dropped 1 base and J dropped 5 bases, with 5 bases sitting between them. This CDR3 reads CASSQVRETQYF. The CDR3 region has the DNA TGTGCCAGCAGCCAAGTGAGGGAGACCCAGTACTTC.

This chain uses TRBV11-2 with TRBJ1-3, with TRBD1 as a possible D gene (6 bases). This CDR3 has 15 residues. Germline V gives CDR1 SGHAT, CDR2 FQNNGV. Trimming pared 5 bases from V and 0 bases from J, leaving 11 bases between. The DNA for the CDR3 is TGTGCCAGCAGCAGTTGGACAGACTCTGGAAACACCATATATTTT. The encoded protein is CASSSWTDSGNTIYF.

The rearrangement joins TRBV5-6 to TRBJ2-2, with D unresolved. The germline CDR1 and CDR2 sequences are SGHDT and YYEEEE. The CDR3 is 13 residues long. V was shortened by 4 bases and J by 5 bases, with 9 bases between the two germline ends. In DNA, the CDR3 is TGTGCCAGCAGCCGTGAGTGGACCGGGGAGCTGTTTTTT. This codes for CASSREWTGELFF.

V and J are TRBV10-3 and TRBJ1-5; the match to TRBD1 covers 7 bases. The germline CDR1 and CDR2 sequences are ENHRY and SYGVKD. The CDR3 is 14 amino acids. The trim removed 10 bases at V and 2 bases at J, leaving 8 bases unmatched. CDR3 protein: CATSYDRGNQPQHF. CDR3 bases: TGTGCCACCAGCTACGACAGGGGCAATCAGCCCCAGCATTTT.

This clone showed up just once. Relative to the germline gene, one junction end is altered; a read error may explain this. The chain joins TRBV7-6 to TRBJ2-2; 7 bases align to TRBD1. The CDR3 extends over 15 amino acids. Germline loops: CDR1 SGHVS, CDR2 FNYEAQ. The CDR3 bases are TGTGCCAGCAGTTTAGACAGGGTTGGCACCGGGGAGCTGTTTTTT. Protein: CASSLDRVGTGELFF. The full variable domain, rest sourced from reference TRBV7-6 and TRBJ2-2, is GAGVSQSPRYKVTKRGQDVALRCDPISGHVSLYWYRQALGQGPEFLTYFNYEAQQDKSGLPNDRFSAERPEGSISTLTIQRTEQRDSAMYRCASSLDRVGTGELFFGEGSRLTVL.

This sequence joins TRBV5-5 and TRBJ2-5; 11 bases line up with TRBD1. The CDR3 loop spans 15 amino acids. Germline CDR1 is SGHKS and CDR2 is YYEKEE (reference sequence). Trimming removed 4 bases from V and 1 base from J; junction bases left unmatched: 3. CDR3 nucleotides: TGTGCCAGCAGCAAGGGACAGGGGGTCCAAGAGACCCAGTACTTC. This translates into CASSKGQGVQETQYF.

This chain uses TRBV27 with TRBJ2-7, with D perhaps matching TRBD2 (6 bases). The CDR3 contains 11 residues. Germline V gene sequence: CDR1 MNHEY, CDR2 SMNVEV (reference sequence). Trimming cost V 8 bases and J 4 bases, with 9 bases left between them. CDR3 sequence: CASVRGYEQYF. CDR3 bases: TGTGCCAGCGTACGGGGGTACGAGCAGTACTTC.

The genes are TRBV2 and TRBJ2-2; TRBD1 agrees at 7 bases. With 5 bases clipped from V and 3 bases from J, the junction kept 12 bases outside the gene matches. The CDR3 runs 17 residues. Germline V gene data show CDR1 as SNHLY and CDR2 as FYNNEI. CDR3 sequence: CASSRDKWQGDTGELFF. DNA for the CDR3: TGTGCCAGCAGTCGGGACAAGTGGCAGGGGGACACCGGGGAGCTGTTTTTT.